Reported below is one T cell receptor (beta chain). The entry originates in a study of cytomegalovirus exposure and HLA in healthy donors. The PCR employed 60 Vbeta primers together with 13 Jbeta primers. Profiled with immunoSEQ multiplex PCR; TCRdb holds only in-frame clones, not every one. The data contain about 55,000 clones, around 78% of them singletons. The CDR3 covers 14 residues. After removal of 3 bases from V and 8 bases from J, the junction contained 8 bases not matched to a gene. The germline V gene encodes CDR1 SGHAT and CDR2 FQNNGV. This chain uses TRBV11-2 with TRBJ1-2; 8 positions agree with TRBD1. The source of this sequence is a female donor in good health and CMV-seronegative. The source material was PBMCs. CDR3 sequence (DNA): TGTGCCAGCAGCTTGGTAGGACAGGGTTCGGGCTACACCTTC. Its translation is CASSLVGQGSGYTF.